This TCR beta chain appears in the sequencing data of a study of long-term antiretroviral therapy in people with HIV. The study's findings and limits: Post-ART diversity increased but stayed below transplant donor controls. Neither ART adherence, viral resistance nor therapy changes were documented.

The libraries were made with immunoSEQ v3.0 at survey level. TCRdb's table, derived via immunoSEQ multiplex PCR, lists solely in-frame clones and lacks some. The sample has 25,000 to 30,000 clones, 86% seen once; the top ten hold 4.8%. CDR1 is SGDLS, CDR2 YYNGEE, per germline. Trimming at V came to 4 bases and at J to 0 bases, leaving 9 bases not matched to a gene. The CDR3 sequence is 16 residues long. Per individual, the PBMC samples numbered at least one pre-ART and at least two post-ART. Worth noting for this clone: Its antigen is unidentified.

The sample consisted of unsorted PBMCs, taken 0.8 years after starting antiretroviral therapy. This TCR came from a woman aged 25 to 39 with HIV. V is TRBV9 and J is TRBJ1-2; 7 nucleotides match TRBD1. Here the CDR3 DNA reads TGTGCCAGCAGCCTCTGGGACAGCCCCTCTAACTATGGCTACACCTTC. Translation gives CASSLWDSPSNYGYTF.